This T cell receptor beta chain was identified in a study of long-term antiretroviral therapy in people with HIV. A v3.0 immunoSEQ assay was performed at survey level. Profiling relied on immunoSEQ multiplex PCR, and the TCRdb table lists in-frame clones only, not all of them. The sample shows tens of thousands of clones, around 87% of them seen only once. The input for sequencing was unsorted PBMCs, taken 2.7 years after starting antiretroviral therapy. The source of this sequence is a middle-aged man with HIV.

Written as DNA, the CDR3 is TGTGCCAGCCACGGGACAGAAATGAACACTGAAGCTTTCTTT. Encoded protein: CASHGTEMNTEAFF. This sequence joins TRBV28 and TRBJ1-1, with 7 nucleotides matching TRBD1. Per germline, CDR1 MDHEN and CDR2 SYDVKM. The CDR3 spans 14 residues. V lost 8 bases, J lost 0 bases, and 6 bases stayed unmatched.